This T cell receptor (beta chain) was obtained from a study of blood T cells in healthy people across ages. Study-wide results and caveats: A strong correlation was found between TCR beta diversity and the percentage of naive T cells.

Combining a sample-barcoded 5' primer with a J-beta primer mix, a second PCR ran for about 7 to 11 cycles. Each CDR3 protein gets one entry after TCRdb re-called the 5' RACE reads with MiXCR. The sample lists approximately 810,000 distinct CDR3 sequences; more than 25% were seen once. In germline, CDR1 is SGHRS, CDR2 YFSETQ. Trimming stripped 2 bases from V and 6 bases from J, with 20 bases between. CDR3 length equals 16 residues. This clonotype was found many times. Its target is not known. This receptor was taken from a woman over 75 in good health. Sequenced: blood. The chain combines TRBV5-1 with TRBJ2-5, with D perhaps being TRBD1 or TRBD2 (5 bases each). The CDR3 here is CASSLSIGTNLKTQYF. CDR3 bases: TGCGCCAGCAGCTTAAGTATAGGGACCAATCTGAAGACCCAGTACTTC. Variable domain in full (rest from reference TRBV5-1 and TRBJ2-5): KAGVTQTPRYLIKTRGQQVTLSCSPISGHRSVSWYQQTPGQGLQFLFEYFSETQRNKGNFPGRFSGRQFSNSRSEMNVSTLELGDSALYLCASSLSIGTNLKTQYFGPGTRLLVL.